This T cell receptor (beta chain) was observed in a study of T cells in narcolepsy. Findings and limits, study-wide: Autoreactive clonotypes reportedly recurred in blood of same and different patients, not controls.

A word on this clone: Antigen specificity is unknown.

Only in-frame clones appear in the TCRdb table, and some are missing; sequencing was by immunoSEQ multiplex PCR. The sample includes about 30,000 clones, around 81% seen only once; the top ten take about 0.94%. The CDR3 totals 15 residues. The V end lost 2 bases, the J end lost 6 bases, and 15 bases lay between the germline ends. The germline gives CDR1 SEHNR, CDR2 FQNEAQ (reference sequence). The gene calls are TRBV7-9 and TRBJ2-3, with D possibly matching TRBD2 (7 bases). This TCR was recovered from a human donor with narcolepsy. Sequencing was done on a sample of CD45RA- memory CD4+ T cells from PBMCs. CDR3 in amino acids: CASSLMGGQADTQYF. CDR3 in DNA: TGTGCCAGCAGCTTAATGGGGGGGCAGGCCGATACGCAGTATTTT. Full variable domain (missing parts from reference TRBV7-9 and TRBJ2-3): DTGVSQNPRHKITKRGQNVTFRCDPISEHNRLYWYRQTLGQGPEFLTYFQNEAQLEKSRLLSDRFSAERPKGSFSTLEIQRTEQGDSAMYLCASSLMGGQADTQYFGPGTRLTVL.